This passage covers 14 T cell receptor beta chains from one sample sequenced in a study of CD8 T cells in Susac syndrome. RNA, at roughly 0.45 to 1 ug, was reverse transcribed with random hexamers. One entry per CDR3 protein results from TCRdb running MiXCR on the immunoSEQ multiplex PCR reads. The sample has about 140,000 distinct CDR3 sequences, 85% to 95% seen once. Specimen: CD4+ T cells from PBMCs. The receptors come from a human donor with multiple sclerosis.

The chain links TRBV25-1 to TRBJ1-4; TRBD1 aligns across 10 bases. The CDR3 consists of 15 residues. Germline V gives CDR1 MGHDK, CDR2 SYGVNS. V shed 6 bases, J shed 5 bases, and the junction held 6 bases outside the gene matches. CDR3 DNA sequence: TGTGCCAGCAGGGGGAAGGGACAGGGGAATGAAAAACTGTTTTTT. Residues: CASRGKGQGNEKLFF.

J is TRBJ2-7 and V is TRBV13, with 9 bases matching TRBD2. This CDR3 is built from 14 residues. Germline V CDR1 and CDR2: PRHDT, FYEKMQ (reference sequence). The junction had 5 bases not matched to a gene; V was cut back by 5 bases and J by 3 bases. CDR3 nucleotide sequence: TGTGCCAGCAGCAGGGCGGGGGGGAACTACGAGCAGTACTTC. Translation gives CASSRAGGNYEQYF. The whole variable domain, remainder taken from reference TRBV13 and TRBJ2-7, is AAGVIQSPRHLIKEKRETATLKCYPIPRHDTVYWYQQGPGQDPQFLISFYEKMQSDKGSIPDRFSAQQFSDYHSELNMSSLELGDSALYFCASSRAGGNYEQYFGPGTRLTVT.

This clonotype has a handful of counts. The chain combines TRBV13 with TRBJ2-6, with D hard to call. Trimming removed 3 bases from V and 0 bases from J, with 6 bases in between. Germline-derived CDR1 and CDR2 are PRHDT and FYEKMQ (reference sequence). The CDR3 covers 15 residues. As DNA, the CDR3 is TGTGCCAGCAGCTTTACCGGCTCTGGGGCCAACGTCCTGACTTTC. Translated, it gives CASSFTGSGANVLTF.

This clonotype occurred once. The DNA of the CDR3 is TGCAGTGCTAGTCGGCTAGTAGGCAATGAGCAGTTCTTC. It specifies CSASRLVGNEQFF. V usage is TRBV20-1 and J usage is TRBJ2-1, with D unresolved. Germline V gene data show CDR1 as DFQATT and CDR2 as SNEGSKA (reference sequence). Trimming cost V 3 bases and J 6 bases, with 12 bases left between them. CDR3 size: 13 residues.

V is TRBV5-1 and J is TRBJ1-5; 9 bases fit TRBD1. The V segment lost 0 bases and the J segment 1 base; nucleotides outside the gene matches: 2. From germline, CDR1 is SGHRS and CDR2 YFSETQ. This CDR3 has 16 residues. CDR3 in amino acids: CASSLDGTGSNQPQHF. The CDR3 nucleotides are TGCGCCAGCAGCTTGGATGGGACAGGGAGCAATCAGCCCCAGCATTTT.

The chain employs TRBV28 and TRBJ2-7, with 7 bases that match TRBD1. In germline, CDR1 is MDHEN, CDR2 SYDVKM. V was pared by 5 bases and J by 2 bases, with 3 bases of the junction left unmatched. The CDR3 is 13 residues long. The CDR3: CASSNRGPYEQYF. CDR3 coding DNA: TGTGCCAGCAGTAACAGGGGACCCTACGAGCAGTACTTC.

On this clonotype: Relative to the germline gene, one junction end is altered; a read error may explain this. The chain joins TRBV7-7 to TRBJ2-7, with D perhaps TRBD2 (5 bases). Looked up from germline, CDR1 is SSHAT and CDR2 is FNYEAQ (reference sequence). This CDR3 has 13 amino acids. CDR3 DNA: TGTGCTAGCAGCCTGGGCCTTGGCGGGGAGCAGTACTTC. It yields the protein CASSLGLGGEQYF.

The CDR3 is CASRPRHVGYTF. In DNA form, the CDR3 reads TGTGCCAGCAGACCCCGACATGTTGGCTACACCTTC. The rearrangement links TRBV6-2 or TRBV6-3 to TRBJ1-2; D unclear. The length of the CDR3 is 12 residues. CDR1 is MNHEY and CDR2 is SVGEGT in the germline V gene. V lost 6 bases and J 7 bases, leaving 12 bases between the germline ends.

The CDR3: CASSFWDSNQPQHF. Here the CDR3 DNA reads TGTGCCAGCAGCTTTTGGGATAGCAATCAGCCCCAGCATTTT. The chain recombines TRBV7-9 with TRBJ1-5; D call uncertain. Trimming removed 3 bases at V and 0 bases at J, with 6 bases between. The V gene's germline CDR1 is SEHNR and CDR2 FQNEAQ (reference sequence). The CDR3 consists of 14 residues.

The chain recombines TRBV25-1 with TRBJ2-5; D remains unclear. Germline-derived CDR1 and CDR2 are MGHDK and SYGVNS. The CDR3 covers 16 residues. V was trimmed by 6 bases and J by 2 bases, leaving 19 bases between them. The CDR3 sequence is CASSPLAGSLQETQYF. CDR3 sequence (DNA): TGTGCCAGCAGCCCACTCGCTGGCAGCCTGCAAGAGACCCAGTACTTC.

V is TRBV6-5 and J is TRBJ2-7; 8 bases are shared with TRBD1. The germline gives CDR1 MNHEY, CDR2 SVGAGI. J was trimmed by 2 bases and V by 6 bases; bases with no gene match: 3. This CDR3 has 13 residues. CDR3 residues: CASRQGQAYEQYF. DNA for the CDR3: TGTGCCAGCAGACAGGGACAGGCCTACGAGCAGTACTTC.

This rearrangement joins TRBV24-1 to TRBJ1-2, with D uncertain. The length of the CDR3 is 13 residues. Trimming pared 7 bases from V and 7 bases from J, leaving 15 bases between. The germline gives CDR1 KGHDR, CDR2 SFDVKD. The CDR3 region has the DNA TGTGCCACCAGATACAAGTTCACGGGTGGCTACACCTTC. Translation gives CATRYKFTGGYTF.

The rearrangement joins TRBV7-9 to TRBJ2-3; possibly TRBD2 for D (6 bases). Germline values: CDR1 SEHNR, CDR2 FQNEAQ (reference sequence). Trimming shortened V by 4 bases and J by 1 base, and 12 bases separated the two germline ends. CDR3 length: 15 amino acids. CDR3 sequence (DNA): TGTGCCAGCAGCTCGGGAGTTTCTGGCACAGATACGCAGTATTTT. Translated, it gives CASSSGVSGTDTQYF.

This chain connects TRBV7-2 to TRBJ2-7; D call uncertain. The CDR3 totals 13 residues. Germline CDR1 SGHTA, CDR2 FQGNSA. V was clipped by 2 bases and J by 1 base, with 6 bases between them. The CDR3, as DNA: TGTGCCAGCAGCTTATGGGGATCCTACGAGCAGTACTTC. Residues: CASSLWGSYEQYF.